The sequence of this T cell receptor beta chain was determined in a study of neurological immune-mediated disorders. Healthy controls were blood bank volunteers in Maryland, USA. This clonotype was counted ten times or more. The germline V and J ends were trimmed by 2 bases and 2 bases, with 7 bases remaining between them. The CDR3 sequence is 13 residues long. The cDNA was produced through 5'RACE with 10-nucleotide random UMIs. TCRdb re-analysed the 5' RACE reads in MiXCR, keeping a single row per CDR3 protein. The table lists about 30,000 distinct CDR3 sequences, 9.5% to 15% of them singletons, with about 7.2% in the top ten.

Sequencing was carried out using PBMCs. This chain uses TRBV12-3 or TRBV12-4 with TRBJ2-7; unclear D gene. This sequence originates from a man in his sixties in good health. Here the CDR3 DNA reads TGTGCCAGCAGTTTAACGGCAACCTACGAGCAGTACTTC. Amino acid sequence: CASSLTATYEQYF.